This T cell receptor beta chain was captured by sequencing in a study of T cell responses to AZD1222 COVID-19 vaccine. Germline V gene data show CDR1 as LGHNT and CDR2 as FRNRAP. The CDR3 length is 15 residues. V shed 1 base and J 4 bases; nucleotides not matched to a gene: 2. Comment on this clone: What it binds is not known.

General study findings and limits: Donors were largely white British and mainly female; clonal diversity was possibly underestimated.

TCRdb's copy holds only in-frame clones and misses some; the assay was immunoSEQ multiplex PCR. The sample lists 150,000 or so clones; 85% to 95% were seen once. V is TRBV12-5 and J is TRBJ1-5, with 9 nucleotides matching TRBD1. The sample in question was peripheral blood, obtained on day 0 of AZD1222 vaccination. The receptor was derived from an adult in good health. CDR3 bases: TGTGCTAGTGGTTTGGAAGGGACAGGGAATCAGCCCCAGCATTTT. Translating it yields CASGLEGTGNQPQHF.